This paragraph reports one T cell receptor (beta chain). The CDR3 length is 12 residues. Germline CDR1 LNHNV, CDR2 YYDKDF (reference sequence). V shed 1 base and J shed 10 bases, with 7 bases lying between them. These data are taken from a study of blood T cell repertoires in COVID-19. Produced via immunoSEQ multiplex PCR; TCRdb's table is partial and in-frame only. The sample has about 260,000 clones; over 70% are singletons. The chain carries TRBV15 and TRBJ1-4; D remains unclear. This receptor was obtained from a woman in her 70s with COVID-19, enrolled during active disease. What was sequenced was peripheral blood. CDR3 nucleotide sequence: TGTGCCACCAGCAGAGTTGCGGCAAAACTGTTTTTT. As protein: CATSRVAAKLFF.